This TCR beta chain was sequenced during a study of T cell clonotyping in hematopoietic cell transplantation. About the study: Pretransplant recipient samples were taken after cytoreduction. Findings and caveats of the study: Few recipient clonotypes overlapped donors; over 97% were de novo at given depth. Pathologically expanded recipient clonotypes increased progressively from day 30 to day 180 as diversity fell.

Points on this clone: Its antigen is unknown.

Sequenced by immunoSEQ multiplex PCR; TCRdb stores in-frame clones only, minus some. The sample yields roughly 16,000 clones, roughly 93% seen once. Germline V lookup: CDR1 LNHDA, CDR2 SQIVND (reference sequence). V lost 4 bases and J 4 bases, leaving 5 bases between the germline ends. The CDR3 extends over 12 amino acids. The time point is: recipient sample about 28 days before transplant, after cytoreduction. Samples: about 28 days before transplant, then days 30, 100 and 180 after. This TCR was recovered from a man aged 18-30 years with biphenotypic leukemia. Some clones in this sample may be carry-over from other donors' samples. The sequences come from peripheral blood mononuclear cells, collected before stem cell transplant. V gene TRBV19 combines with J gene TRBJ2-1, with D unresolved. CDR3 sequence: CASSTRYNEQFF. CDR3 nucleotide sequence: TGTGCCAGTAGTACCCGTTACAATGAGCAGTTCTTC.